The next 19 T cell receptor beta chains were all read from a single sample in a study of response to subunit inactivated influenza vaccine. Each CDR3 protein gets one entry after TCRdb re-called the RT-PCR reads with MiXCR. The sample lists about 800,000 distinct CDR3 sequences; around 20% were seen once. The sample consisted of PBMCs from blood, taken more than 4 days after vaccination. All receptors derive from a man aged 50 to 59 who received an inactivated influenza vaccine.

This clonotype was recorded a few times. The chain employs TRBV6-2 or TRBV6-3 and TRBJ1-6; D is uncertain. This CDR3 is built from 15 residues. V was cut by 2 bases and J by 7 bases, with 12 bases left in between. Germline assignment: CDR1 MNHEY and CDR2 SVGEGT. In DNA, the CDR3 is TGTGCCAGCAGTTACGGCAGGCCCTCAAATTCACCCCTCCACTTT. It translates to CASSYGRPSNSPLHF.

The V and J genes are TRBV12-3 or TRBV12-4 and TRBJ1-4; the D gene is possibly TRBD1 (5 bases). The CDR3 extends over 13 amino acids. The germline V and J ends were trimmed by 3 bases and 10 bases, with 12 bases remaining between them. This chain's CDR3 is CASSLGTDGKLFF. The CDR3 DNA is TGTGCCAGCAGTTTGGGGACGGACGGAAAACTGTTTTTT.

In its sample, this clonotype was seen a few times. The rearrangement uses TRBV6-2 or TRBV6-3 and TRBJ1-4, with D maybe TRBD1 (5 bases). The germline V and J ends were trimmed by 6 bases and 5 bases, with 16 bases remaining between them. CDR3 size: 15 residues. Germline assignment: CDR1 MNHEY and CDR2 SVGEGT. The CDR3 here is CASSRDDSRNEKLFF. CDR3 in DNA: TGTGCCAGCAGCCGGGATGACAGTCGAAATGAAAAACTGTTTTTT.

The rearrangement joins TRBV7-9 to TRBJ1-2; D gene ambiguous. The V gene lost 4 bases and the J gene lost 3 bases, with 15 bases spanning the gap. Germline V lookup: CDR1 SEHNR, CDR2 FQNEAQ (reference sequence). This CDR3 comprises 15 residues. The DNA for the CDR3 is TGTGCCAGCAGCTCACCCCGCGGATGGGACTATGGCTACACCTTC. It yields the protein CASSSPRGWDYGYTF. The whole variable domain, filled in from reference TRBV7-9 and TRBJ1-2, reads DTGVSQNPRHKITKRGQNVTFRCDPISEHNRLYWYRQTLGQGPEFLTYFQNEAQLEKSRLLSDRFSAERPKGSFSTLEIQRTEQGDSAMYLCASSSPRGWDYGYTFGSGTRLTVV.

This clonotype was detected only a few times. The rearrangement uses TRBV5-1 and TRBJ2-6, with D perhaps matching TRBD1 or TRBD2 (5 bases each). CDR3 length equals 14 residues. Per the germline V gene, CDR1 is SGHRS and CDR2 is YFSETQ. Trimming took off 6 bases at V and 2 bases at J, with 9 bases between the two ends. Here the CDR3 DNA reads TGCGCCAGCACTTGGGGGACTGGGGCCAACGTCCTGACTTTC. Its translation is CASTWGTGANVLTF.

The gene calls are TRBV5-1 and TRBJ2-1; possibly TRBD2 for D (5 bases). Germline-derived CDR1 and CDR2 are SGHRS and YFSETQ. The CDR3 runs 14 residues. V lost 0 bases, J lost 5 bases, and 9 bases lay in between. The DNA of the CDR3 is TGCGCCAGCAGCTTGGGAGCGGTTAACAATGAGCAGTTCTTC. This translates into CASSLGAVNNEQFF.

The chain is built from TRBV7-9 and TRBJ2-5; 10 positions match TRBD2. The V segment lost 0 bases and the J segment 5 bases; nucleotides outside the gene matches: 9. Germline V gives CDR1 SEHNR, CDR2 FQNEAQ (reference sequence). CDR3 size: 17 residues. The CDR3 sequence is CASSLAGLAGVRETQYF. The CDR3, as DNA: TGTGCCAGCAGCTTAGCGGGCCTAGCGGGAGTACGGGAGACCCAGTACTTC.

The chain employs TRBV11-2 and TRBJ2-5; tentatively, D is TRBD2 (6 bases). V lost 3 bases and J 4 bases, leaving 21 bases between the germline ends. CDR3 length: 17 residues. The V gene's germline CDR1 is SGHAT and CDR2 FQNNGV. This chain's CDR3 is CASSLLGGGRDPETQYF. The CDR3, as DNA: TGTGCCAGCAGCTTGTTGGGAGGTGGCAGGGACCCAGAGACCCAGTACTTC.

This clonotype was counted ten times or more. The V call is TRBV5-1, the J call TRBJ2-7, with TRBD2 matching over 11 bases. The CDR3 spans 15 residues. Per the germline V gene, CDR1 is SGHRS and CDR2 is YFSETQ. With V trimmed by 0 bases and J by 2 bases, 1 base remained unmatched. This chain's CDR3 is CASSLASGGTYEQYF. For the CDR3, the DNA is TGCGCCAGCAGCTTGGCTAGCGGGGGGACCTACGAGCAGTACTTC.

This clonotype was counted a few times. In DNA, the CDR3 is TGCAGTGCTAGAGATCTCTTAGCGGTCCCTCAAGAGACCCAGTACTTC. Amino acids: CSARDLLAVPQETQYF. The V and J genes are TRBV20-1 and TRBJ2-5, with a possible D match to TRBD2 (6 bases). V dropped 0 bases and J dropped 2 bases, with 16 bases sitting between them. Germline CDR1 and CDR2: DFQATT and SNEGSKA (reference sequence). The CDR3 runs to 16 residues.

The chain recombines TRBV20-1 with TRBJ1-6; D gene uncertain. CDR3 length equals 13 residues. Trimming took off 3 bases at V and 7 bases at J, with 10 bases between the two ends. Germline values: CDR1 DFQATT, CDR2 SNEGSKA (reference sequence). The CDR3 DNA reads as TGCAGTGCTAGGGAGCCGCCAAATTCACCCCTCCACTTT. Translating gives CSAREPPNSPLHF.

Many counts were recorded for this clonotype. The rearrangement joins TRBV29-1 to TRBJ2-5; maybe TRBD2 (6 bases). Trimming stripped 4 bases from V and 5 bases from J, with 17 bases between. Germline V gene sequence: CDR1 SQVTM, CDR2 ANQGSEA. The CDR3 runs to 14 residues. CDR3 sequence reads: CSVGSAGRWETQYF. The DNA for the CDR3 is TGCAGCGTTGGTTCGGCAGGGAGGTGGGAGACCCAGTACTTC.

The J gene is TRBJ2-7, the V gene TRBV7-2; TRBD2 matches at 7 bases. The CDR3 consists of 12 residues. CDR1 SGHTA and CDR2 FQGNSA come from the germline V gene. With 1 base clipped from V and 9 bases from J, the junction kept 3 bases outside the gene matches. The CDR3 sequence: CASSLDRGVQYF. Here the CDR3 DNA reads TGTGCCAGCAGCTTAGACCGGGGGGTGCAGTACTTC. The complete variable domain, with remaining parts taken from reference TRBV7-2 and TRBJ2-7, reads GAGVSQSPSNKVTEKGKDVELRCDPISGHTALYWYRQSLGQGLEFLIYFQGNSAPDKSGLPSDRFSAERTGGSVSTLTIQRTQQEDSAVYLCASSLDRGVQYFGPGTRLTVT.

As for this clonotype: The junction differs from germline at one of its ends, possibly a read error. V and J are TRBV5-1 and TRBJ2-3; TRBD2 agrees at 7 bases. Germline lookup yields CDR1 SGHRS and CDR2 YFSETQ. The CDR3 contains 14 residues. The CDR3 bases are TGCGTCAGCAGCTTGGGGGGGAGCACAGATACGCAGTATTTT. Translated, it gives CVSSLGGSTDTQYF. The variable domain in full, with the rest retrieved from reference TRBV5-1 and TRBJ2-3, is KAGVTQTPRYLIKTRGQQVTLSCSPISGHRSVSWYQQTPGQGLQFLFEYFSETQRNKGNFPGRFSGRQFSNSRSEMNVSTLELGDSALYLCVSSLGGSTDTQYFGPGTRLTVL.

The rearrangement uses TRBV12-3 or TRBV12-4 and TRBJ1-5; D may be TRBD1 (5 bases). The germline V and J ends were trimmed by 3 bases and 7 bases, with 10 bases remaining between them. The CDR3 totals 13 residues. The CDR3 loop reads CASSFGGAQPQHF. In DNA, the CDR3 is TGTGCCAGCAGTTTTGGTGGGGCCCAGCCCCAGCATTTT.

The rearrangement uses TRBV5-5 and TRBJ2-1; TRBD2 agrees at 8 bases. The J segment lost 3 bases and the V segment lost 4 bases, leaving 6 bases of the junction unmatched. The CDR3 runs 15 residues. CDR1 is SGHKS and CDR2 is YYEKEE in the germline V gene (reference sequence). CDR3 sequence: CASSVAGLVYNEQFF. The CDR3 bases are TGTGCCAGCAGCGTAGCGGGACTCGTCTACAATGAGCAGTTCTTC.

The chain joins TRBV7-8 to TRBJ1-5, with D tentatively TRBD1 (5 bases). V gave up 3 bases and J gave up 4 bases, with 28 bases separating them. The CDR3 extends over 20 amino acids. Germline-derived CDR1 and CDR2 are SGHVS and FQNEAQ. This CDR3 is CASSFGRGWPGKDLNQPQHF. CDR3 nucleotide sequence: TGTGCCAGCAGCTTTGGGAGAGGGTGGCCAGGGAAGGATCTAAATCAGCCCCAGCATTTT.

The V and J genes are TRBV24-1 and TRBJ2-5; D gene ambiguous. Germline CDR1 reads KGHDR; CDR2 reads SFDVKD. With 1 base removed from V and 9 bases from J, the gap between germline ends came to 14 bases. The CDR3 runs to 14 residues. The CDR3 bases are TGTGCCACCAGTGATTTAAGGCAGCCATTTCCCCAGTACTTC. It specifies CATSDLRQPFPQYF.

This clonotype has only a few counts. This chain links TRBV5-1 with TRBJ2-3; D call uncertain. The germline CDR1 and CDR2 sequences are SGHRS and YFSETQ. The CDR3 is 14 amino acids. V was clipped by 2 bases and J by 2 bases, with 9 bases between them. CDR3 sequence (DNA): TGCGCCAGCAGCTTTATACACATCACAGATACGCAGTATTTT. Its protein is CASSFIHITDTQYF.